This T cell receptor (beta chain) was recovered during a study of regulatory T cells (dated 2018 in TCRdb). Regarding the study in general: The study compared T-cell receptor beta repertoires of sorted regulatory, conventional CD4+ and CD8+ T cells between CD3G-deficient patients and healthy controls. General study outcomes and caveats: Hydrophobic residues at CDR3 positions 6 and 7 were enriched in conventional CD4+ T cells from CD3G-deficient patients, suggesting more self-reactive specificities. Patient repertoires showed restricted unique TRB V-J pairs and skewed V and J gene usage, most marked in regulatory T cells.

Points on this clone: Its recognized antigen is unknown. The record has no base qualities; no much larger clone is one base away.

For the multiplex PCR, 52 forward TRBV primers and 13 reverse TRBJ primers were used, and amplification bias was corrected with both assay-based and computational methods. Within the immunoSEQ assay, multiplex PCR amplified rearranged TRB loci from genomic DNA. TRB amplicons were sequenced using an Illumina HiSeq platform. The paper's data handling went like this. Raw sequences were error-filtered and aligned to reference gene sequences by custom algorithms and were subsequently analyzed with the immunoSEQ online tools. The frequencies of productive and nonproductive TRB rearrangements were evaluated among unique sequences as well as among total sequences. Assessment of potential self-reactivity relied on the hydrophobicity of positions 6 and 7 in the TRB CDR3, along with their amino acid composition. Groups were compared by t tests, Mann-Whitney tests or two-way ANOVA performed in Prism software. In its TCRdb copy, this immuneACCESS table keeps in-frame sequences only and misses some clones. Where compared with another copy, unresolved V genes explain less than half of these, and the others have no known cause. V, J and clone size are those of that table, while D and trimming were read from the DNA. This sample is represented by around 15,000 clones; approximately 80% of them were singletons. The ten largest clones add up to 7.5% to 8.5% of the sample.

The CDR3 contains 16 residues, cysteine and phenylalanine counted. The entry retains the CDR3 DNA only, 48 bases that are in frame from base 1. V is reduced by 6 bases and J by 6 bases, leaving a spacing of 20 bases between them. CDR1 is given as MDHEN and CDR2 as SYDVKM, both from the germline V gene. Every CD3G-deficient patient showed evidence of autoimmunity, and the autoimmunity was more severe in two of the patients. Patients were tested at ages ranging from 2 to 39 years, and reduced naive and increased memory CD4+ and CD8+ T-cell proportions were found in the patients. CD4+ cells were FACS-sorted into CD25-high CD127-low regulatory T cells and CD25-low CD127-high conventional CD4+ T cells. The patient group comprised roughly 6 individuals with CD3G deficiency. Patient samples and clinical data came from an international physician network spanning the United States, Europe and Asia. Ficoll density separation was used to isolate peripheral blood mononuclear cells.

Sequenced: conventional CD4+ T cells sorted from blood. The rearranged segments are TRBV28 and TRBJ1-4; a tentative D call is TRBD1 (5 bases match). This clonotype originated in a person in their twenties or thirties with CD3G deficiency. The sequenced DNA: TGTGCCAGCAGGAGGGGATCGGCCACCTACGATGAAAAACTGTTTTTT. It encodes CASRRGSATYDEKLFF.